The subject of this entry is one T cell receptor beta chain. Its antigen target is currently unknown. Within one base of it there is no much larger clone, and no base qualities were kept. TCRbeta CDR3 regions were amplified from genomic DNA using the immunoSEQ Assay, a bias-controlled multiplex PCR. Per the original workflow: The number of nucleated cells in each sample was estimated from the amplification of reference gene primers within the assay. To quantify the absolute abundance of each unique TCRbeta CDR3 rearrangement, sequence reads were collapsed and filtered. For each sample, productive Simpson clonality was calculated as the square root of Simpson's diversity index across productive rearrangements. TCRdb took this table from immuneACCESS and kept in-frame rearrangements with V and J called. Such tables lack part of the clones; where checked against another copy, unresolved V genes explain under half of the gap, and the rest is unexplained. V and J calls and clone size are copied from that table; D and trimming were computed from the DNA. The table for this sample lists around 170,000 clones; 90% to 95% of them were counted only once. Together, the top ten hold 0.5% to 0.55% of the sample.

The CDR3 contains 16 residues, cysteine and phenylalanine counted. Only CDR3 DNA is held: 48 bases, read in frame from base 1. According to the germline V gene, CDR1 reads SGHDT and CDR2 reads YYEEEE. Here V drops 3 bases and J drops 8 bases, and the junction holds 14 bases not matched to any gene. The sample comes from a study of blood T cell repertoires in COVID-19 (TCRdb year 2020). Turning to the overall study: The collaborator samples originated in the United States, Italy and Spain and spanned the acute and convalescent phases of COVID-19. The prospective study material was composed of cDNA or gDNA derived from T cells, B-cell-depleted T cells, or PBMCs. The repertoires were released in a freely available public database meant as a resource for research on the immune response to SARS-CoV-2. The dataset comprised deeply sampled blood TCRbeta repertoires from subjects exposed to, actively infected with, or recovered from COVID-19. Samples were obtained from the ongoing ImmuneRACE study (first 160 participants) and from over a thousand subjects provided by 6 global collaborators. Sample metadata almost always included a de-identified subject ID, COVID-19 status, age in years and sex. Where HLA class I and class II types were available, the types were taken from metadata supplied by the sample provider, not from assay-based typing.

Collaborating institutions collected whole blood in K2EDTA tubes following their own protocols. Collaborator samples were shipped for TCRbeta analysis as frozen whole blood, isolated PBMCs, or DNA extracted from either sample type. The research as a whole found: The amount of clinical and demographic metadata varied by source and participant and was provided uncurated.

The chain is encoded by TRBV5-6 joined to TRBJ1-2, with 9 middle bases fitting TRBD1. What was sequenced was peripheral blood. The clonotype comes from a man in his forties or fifties with acute or convalescent COVID-19. The CDR3 here reads CASSWGSDRGSAGYTF. The nucleotide sequence reads as follows: TGTGCCAGCAGCTGGGGATCAGACAGGGGGAGTGCAGGCTACACCTTC. Outside the CDR3, residues come from the reference TRBV5-6 and TRBJ1-2 proteins, so the full variable domain is: DAGVTQSPTHLIKTRGQQVTLRCSPKSGHDTVSWYQQALGQGPQFIFQYYEEEERQRGNFPDRFSGHQFPNYSSELNVNALLLGDSALYLCASSWGSDRGSAGYTFGSGTRLTVV.